This T cell receptor (beta chain) was captured by sequencing in a study of regulatory T cells in long-lasting Graves disease. To make TCR beta libraries, researchers used iRepertoire HTBI primers and Arm-PCR of CDR3 regions. In the original workflow: Identified segments across samples numbered approximately 60 TRBV and about 13 TRBJ. TCRdb reprocessed the multiplex PCR reads with MiXCR, giving one entry per CDR3 protein. These V and J calls rely on TCRdb rather than the paper's analysis. The sample includes 400,000 to 500,000 distinct CDR3 sequences, around 15% seen only once; the top ten take approximately 12%. As to time point: newly diagnosed GD, antithyroid drugs for less than 3 months. RNA extracted from PBMCs served as the sequencing template. This clonotype has at least ten counts. The same data also contributed to another study, on T cells in Graves' hyperthyroidism and ophthalmopathy. That source reports: The study left out patients who had uncontrolled infection, other autoimmune disease, pregnancy or lactation.

The sequence was obtained from a woman in her 30s with Graves disease. The starting material was peripheral blood mononuclear cells (PBMCs), obtained at new diagnosis, from a patient treated with antithyroid drugs.

The CDR3 region is CSARDWLQELDTGELFF. The CDR3 DNA reads TGCAGTGCTAGAGATTGGCTCCAGGAGCTCGACACCGGGGAGCTGTTTTTT. The rearrangement joins TRBV20-1 to TRBJ2-2; D is ambiguous. Trimming removed 0 bases at V and 3 bases at J, with 17 bases between. CDR3 length: 17 amino acids. Germline CDR1 reads DFQATT; CDR2 reads SNEGSKA (reference sequence).